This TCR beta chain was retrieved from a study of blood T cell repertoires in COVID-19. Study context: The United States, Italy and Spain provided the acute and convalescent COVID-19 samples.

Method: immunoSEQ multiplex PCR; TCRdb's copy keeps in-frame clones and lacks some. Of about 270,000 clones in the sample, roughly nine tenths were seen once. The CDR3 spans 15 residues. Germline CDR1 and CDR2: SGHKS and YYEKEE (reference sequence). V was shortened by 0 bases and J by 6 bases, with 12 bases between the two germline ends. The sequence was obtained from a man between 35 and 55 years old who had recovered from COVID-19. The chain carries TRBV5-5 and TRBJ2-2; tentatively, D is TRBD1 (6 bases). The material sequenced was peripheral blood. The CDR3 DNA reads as TGTGCCAGCAGCTTGGTAGGGGGTCCGTCCGGGGAGCTGTTTTTT. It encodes CASSLVGGPSGELFF.